Below are 10 T cell receptor beta chains sequenced from a single sample in a study of blood T cell repertoires in COVID-19. Assay used: immunoSEQ multiplex PCR; TCRdb lists only in-frame clones, some missing. The sample lists around 230,000 clones; 80% to 90% were seen once. Sequencing was done on a sample of PBMCs or T cells enriched from blood (not recorded which). The source of these receptors is a man aged 18 to 29 with acute COVID-19.

Written as DNA, the CDR3 is TGTGCCAGCAGCAGCCGGGACAGGGCCACTGAAGCTTTCTTT. Translated: CASSSRDRATEAFF. The chain employs TRBV11-2 and TRBJ1-1; TRBD1 aligns across 9 bases. J lost 4 bases, V lost 5 bases, and 5 bases had no gene match. The CDR3 has 14 residues. Looked up from germline, CDR1 is SGHAT and CDR2 is FQNNGV.

The chain recombines TRBV28 with TRBJ1-1; D may be TRBD1 (5 bases). The CDR3 has 16 amino acids. Germline CDR1 and CDR2: MDHEN and SYDVKM. The CDR3: CAITTSGRAQGTEAFF. CDR3 nucleotide sequence: TGTGCTATAACCACGTCAGGGAGGGCTCAGGGCACTGAAGCTTTCTTT.

This clone has just a few counts. The rearrangement links TRBV25-1 to TRBJ1-6; 7 nucleotides align to TRBD1. Trimming cost V 4 bases and J 10 bases; bases outside gene matches: 7. CDR1 is MGHDK and CDR2 is SYGVNS in the germline V gene. This CDR3 has 14 amino acids. The DNA for the CDR3 is TGTGCCAGCAGTGGACAGGGTGGTTCCTCACCCCTCCACTTT. Amino acid sequence: CASSGQGGSSPLHF.

The chain carries TRBV7-2 and TRBJ2-3; 9 bases align to TRBD2. Per germline, CDR1 SGHTA and CDR2 FQGNSA. The V gene end was trimmed by 5 bases and the J gene end by 3 bases; junction bases not matched to a gene: 3. The CDR3 length is 14 residues. The CDR3 protein is CASSPGLATDTQYF. DNA for the CDR3: TGTGCCAGCAGCCCGGGACTAGCAACAGATACGCAGTATTTT.

This rearrangement joins TRBV30 to TRBJ1-5; 7 bases are shared with TRBD1. From germline, CDR1 is GTSNPN and CDR2 SVGIG (reference sequence). Trimming took 1 base from V and 10 from J; bases not matched to a gene: 16. CDR3 length equals 16 residues. The CDR3 DNA follows: TGTGCCTGGAGTGGGGGGACAGCCATCCAGTTAGAACCCCAGCATTTT. Its protein is CAWSGGTAIQLEPQHF.

This chain links TRBV28 with TRBJ1-3; D ambiguous. The CDR3 spans 15 residues. CDR1 is MDHEN, CDR2 SYDVKM, per germline. Trimming removed 6 bases from V and 0 bases from J, with 12 bases in between. The CDR3 DNA reads TGTGCCAGCAGCCCTGGCGGCGCCTCTGGAAACACCATATATTTT. It specifies CASSPGGASGNTIYF.

The chain joins TRBV6-4 to TRBJ2-1; D is possibly TRBD2 (5 bases). The CDR3 covers 13 residues. Per the germline V gene, CDR1 is MRHNA and CDR2 is SNTAGT. V was pared by 3 bases and J by 5 bases, with 8 bases between. The CDR3 bases are TGTGCCAGCAGTGAAGGACTTAACAATGAGCAGTTCTTC. Its protein is CASSEGLNNEQFF.

This chain uses TRBV16 with TRBJ2-3; 12 positions agree with TRBD2. The CDR3 contains 18 residues. Germline V lookup: CDR1 KGHSY, CDR2 FQNENV. Germline trimming cut 0 bases from V and 6 bases from J; bases unmatched to any gene: 10. CDR3 coding DNA: TGTGCCAGCAGCCAATCCAGGACTAGCGGGATGGGTTTGGATACGCAGTATTTT. Translated, it gives CASSQSRTSGMGLDTQYF.

This clone appeared a few times. This sequence joins TRBV11-2 and TRBJ2-7, with 7 bases lining up with TRBD1. J lost 3 bases, V lost 0 bases, and 5 bases had no gene match. The CDR3 loop spans 15 amino acids. CDR1 SGHAT and CDR2 FQNNGV come from the germline V gene. CDR3 nucleotides: TGTGCCAGCAGCTTAGATCTGGGACAGAACTACGAGCAGTACTTC. Translation gives CASSLDLGQNYEQYF.

CDR3 amino acids: CASSLGQGNGNTIYF. CDR3 bases: TGTGCCAGCAGTTTAGGGCAGGGGAATGGAAACACCATATATTTT. The chain uses TRBV28 and TRBJ1-3; D may be TRBD1 (6 bases). The V and J ends lost 2 bases and 3 bases respectively, with 11 bases between them. The germline V gene encodes CDR1 MDHEN and CDR2 SYDVKM. The CDR3 extends over 15 amino acids.